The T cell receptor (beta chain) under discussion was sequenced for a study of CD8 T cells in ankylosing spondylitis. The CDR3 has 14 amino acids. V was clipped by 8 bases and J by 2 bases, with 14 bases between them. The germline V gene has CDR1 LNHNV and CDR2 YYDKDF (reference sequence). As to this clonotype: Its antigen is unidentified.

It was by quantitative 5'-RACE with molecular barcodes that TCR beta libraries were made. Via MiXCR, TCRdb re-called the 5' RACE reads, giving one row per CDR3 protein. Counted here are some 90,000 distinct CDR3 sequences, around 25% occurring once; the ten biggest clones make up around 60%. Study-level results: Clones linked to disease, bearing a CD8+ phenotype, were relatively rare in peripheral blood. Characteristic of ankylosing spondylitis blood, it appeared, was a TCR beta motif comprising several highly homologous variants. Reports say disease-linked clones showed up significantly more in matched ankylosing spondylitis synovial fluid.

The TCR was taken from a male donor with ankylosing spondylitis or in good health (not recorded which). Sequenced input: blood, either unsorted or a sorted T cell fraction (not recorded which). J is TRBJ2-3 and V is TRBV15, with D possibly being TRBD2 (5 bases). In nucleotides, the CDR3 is TGTGCCACCCAACGGTCAGCGGTCACAGATACGCAGTATTTT. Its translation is CATQRSAVTDTQYF.